The rows below give T cell receptor beta chains drawn from one sample of a study of T cells expressing NK-cell markers. TCRdb reprocessed the 5' RACE reads and stores each CDR3 protein as one record, lacking DNA. This table lists 350,000 to 400,000 distinct CDR3 sequences. The sample comprised blood T cells: a sorted CD56 or NKG2C T cell subset, CD4+ or CD8+ T cells, or bulk PBMC T cells (not recorded which). These receptor sequences come from a woman in her forties or fifties in good health. Both conserved end residues are part of each CDR3.

J gene: TRBJ2-3; CDR3 length: 17; V gene: TRBV7-8; CDR3 protein: CASSHTRTSGAQDRQYF
J gene: TRBJ1-1; CDR3 length: 13; V gene: TRBV5-1; CDR3 protein: CASSWTGLTEAFF
J gene: TRBJ2-7; CDR3 length: 13; V gene: TRBV28; CDR3 protein: CASSHQPSYEQYF
J gene: TRBJ2-3; CDR3 length: 16; V gene: TRBV6-6; CDR3 protein: CASSYRGAGGRDTQYF
J gene: TRBJ2-3; CDR3 length: 12; V gene: TRBV20-1; CDR3 protein: CSASASGTTQYF
J gene: TRBJ2-1; CDR3 length: 14; V gene: TRBV18; CDR3 protein: CASSPEILAGAQFF
J gene: TRBJ2-3; CDR3 length: 14; V gene: TRBV20-1; CDR3 protein: CSASPLSGTDTQYF
J gene: TRBJ2-1; CDR3 length: 17; V gene: TRBV5-1; CDR3 protein: CASSGGLGGSSYNEQFF
J gene: TRBJ2-7; CDR3 length: 12; V gene: TRBV9; CDR3 protein: CASGSSGYEQYF
J gene: TRBJ2-1; CDR3 length: 17; V gene: TRBV3-1; CDR3 protein: CASSQEGGQGSSREQFF
J gene: TRBJ2-2; CDR3 length: 15; V gene: TRBV29-1; CDR3 protein: CSVAFLEGPTGELFF
J gene: TRBJ2-3; CDR3 length: 16; V gene: TRBV5-4; CDR3 protein: CASSSPGRPRGDTQYF
J gene: TRBJ2-3; CDR3 length: 13; V gene: TRBV20-1; CDR3 protein: CSASDTGADTQYF
J gene: TRBJ2-1; CDR3 length: 17; V gene: TRBV27; CDR3 protein: CASKLAGGLRSYNEQFF
J gene: TRBJ2-1; CDR3 length: 17; V gene: TRBV20-1; CDR3 protein: CSARSRRLARRDNEQFF
J gene: TRBJ1-2; CDR3 length: 11; V gene: TRBV6-1; CDR3 protein: CATWDYYGYTF
J gene: TRBJ1-1; CDR3 length: 17; V gene: TRBV10-3; CDR3 protein: CAIRSGTGGSRNTEAFF
J gene: TRBJ2-3; CDR3 length: 15; V gene: TRBV5-1; CDR3 protein: CASSGLLRQGDTQYF
J gene: TRBJ1-1; CDR3 length: 15; V gene: TRBV5-5; CDR3 protein: CASEREGSMNTEAFF
J gene: TRBJ2-1; CDR3 length: 16; V gene: TRBV25-1; CDR3 protein: CASSPNVGTGNNEQFF
J gene: TRBJ1-3; CDR3 length: 18; V gene: TRBV3-1; CDR3 protein: CASSQVLGGILAGNTIYF
J gene: TRBJ2-5; CDR3 length: 13; V gene: TRBV2; CDR3 protein: CASSEVRGETQYF
J gene: TRBJ1-1; CDR3 length: 12; V gene: TRBV29-1; CDR3 protein: CSVRTGRTEAFF
J gene: TRBJ1-5; CDR3 length: 17; V gene: TRBV12-3/TRBV12-4; CDR3 protein: CASSPLGQGWSNQPQHF
J gene: TRBJ2-3; CDR3 length: 15; V gene: TRBV20-1; CDR3 protein: CSAAYLAGDPDTQYF
J gene: TRBJ1-1; CDR3 length: 13; V gene: TRBV29-1; CDR3 protein: CSVDLVGYTEAFF
J gene: TRBJ2-1; CDR3 length: 13; V gene: TRBV6-5; CDR3 protein: CASSRIVGNEQFF
J gene: TRBJ2-7; CDR3 length: 13; V gene: TRBV29-1; CDR3 protein: CSGWDGYSYEQYF
J gene: TRBJ2-4; CDR3 length: 15; V gene: TRBV3-1; CDR3 protein: CASSPIKAYKNIQYF
J gene: TRBJ2-1; CDR3 length: 16; V gene: TRBV25-1; CDR3 protein: CASSILAGGSYNEQFF
J gene: TRBJ2-1; CDR3 length: 14; V gene: TRBV11-2; CDR3 protein: CASSLGYGRNEQFF
J gene: TRBJ2-1; CDR3 length: 15; V gene: TRBV6-4; CDR3 protein: CASREAGGTHNEQFF
J gene: TRBJ2-6; CDR3 length: 15; V gene: TRBV3-1; CDR3 protein: CASSLGGVGANVLTF
J gene: TRBJ2-1; CDR3 length: 12; V gene: TRBV4-2; CDR3 protein: CASSQERDEQFF
J gene: TRBJ1-2; CDR3 length: 14; V gene: TRBV7-6; CDR3 protein: CASSFDSLPGGYTF
J gene: TRBJ1-4; CDR3 length: 15; V gene: TRBV7-6; CDR3 protein: CASSSQGEANEKLFF
J gene: TRBJ2-6; CDR3 length: 17; V gene: TRBV5-6; CDR3 protein: CASSEITGLSGANVLTF
J gene: TRBJ2-2; CDR3 length: 14; V gene: TRBV9; CDR3 protein: CASCRGRVSGELFF
J gene: TRBJ2-1; CDR3 length: 17; V gene: TRBV2; CDR3 protein: CASIGSVAGASYNEQFF
J gene: TRBJ2-1; CDR3 length: 14; V gene: TRBV12-3/TRBV12-4; CDR3 protein: CASSPPGRAQTEFF
J gene: TRBJ2-1; CDR3 length: 15; V gene: TRBV5-1; CDR3 protein: CASSSLAGANNEQFF
J gene: TRBJ1-2; CDR3 length: 14; V gene: TRBV27; CDR3 protein: CASRRDRVVEGYTF
J gene: TRBJ2-1; CDR3 length: 17; V gene: TRBV11-1; CDR3 protein: CASSLASWGLEYNEQFF
J gene: TRBJ2-5; CDR3 length: 15; V gene: TRBV15; CDR3 protein: CATSRGRGLQETQYF
J gene: TRBJ2-1; CDR3 length: 17; V gene: TRBV6-4; CDR3 protein: CASSPRVGSISYNEQFF
J gene: TRBJ2-5; CDR3 length: 16; V gene: TRBV3-1; CDR3 protein: CASSQDMAGVGETQYF
J gene: TRBJ2-7; CDR3 length: 12; V gene: TRBV24-1; CDR3 protein: CATSDDGYEQYF
J gene: TRBJ1-2; CDR3 length: 13; V gene: TRBV10-3; CDR3 protein: CAISESEGLGYTF
J gene: TRBJ2-2; CDR3 length: 13; V gene: TRBV7-2; CDR3 protein: CASSSPNTGELFF
J gene: TRBJ1-1; CDR3 length: 13; V gene: TRBV5-1; CDR3 protein: CASSHMRNTEAFF
J gene: TRBJ1-2; CDR3 length: 14; V gene: TRBV3-1; CDR3 protein: CASSHRGQALGYTF
J gene: TRBJ2-1; CDR3 length: 16; V gene: TRBV24-1; CDR3 protein: CATSDLSASGYNEQFF
J gene: TRBJ2-1; CDR3 length: 13; V gene: TRBV6-1; CDR3 protein: CASSVLAGEEQFF
J gene: TRBJ2-5; CDR3 length: 15; V gene: TRBV5-1; CDR3 protein: CASSVAGTTKETQYF
J gene: TRBJ1-5; CDR3 length: 13; V gene: TRBV3-1; CDR3 protein: CASSQARGQPQHF
J gene: TRBJ1-4; CDR3 length: 14; V gene: TRBV18; CDR3 protein: CASSPRGGNEKLFF
J gene: TRBJ1-1; CDR3 length: 14; V gene: TRBV10-3; CDR3 protein: CAIMAAQGAPEAFF
J gene: TRBJ2-1; CDR3 length: 14; V gene: TRBV24-1; CDR3 protein: CATGGAGEVNEQFF